Shown below are 24 T cell receptor beta chains from a single sample sequenced in a study of CXCR3-negative and CXCR3-positive naive CD8 T cells. Libraries of TRB cDNA were made by 5' RACE and carried UMIs. Using the 5' RACE reads, TCRdb records one entry per CDR3 protein without DNA. Here the sample table reports around 81,000 distinct CDR3 sequences. The sample taken for sequencing was naive CXCR3- CD8+ T cells from blood. As for subset: CD45RO-CCR7+CD27+CD95- naive CD8+ T cells lacking CXCR3 (TNR3-). These receptors were collected from a human donor in good health. Some clones in this sample may be carry-over from other donors' samples.

Here the CDR3 reads CSANPAGGLKNEQFF. The chain employs TRBV20-1 and TRBJ2-1; TCRdb returns TRBD2, unconfirmable since there is no DNA. The CDR3 has 15 amino acids. Germline V gene lookup returns CDR1 DFQATT and CDR2 SNEGSKA (reference sequence).

V is TRBV2 and J is TRBJ2-2. This CDR3 has 13 residues. The germline V gene encodes CDR1 SNHLY and CDR2 FYNNEI. The CDR3 loop is CASSEAWAGELFF.

The chain has TRBV7-9 and TRBJ2-7; absent DNA, TCRdb's TRBD2 call cannot be checked. This CDR3 spans 13 amino acids. Germline V lookup: CDR1 SEHNR, CDR2 FQNEAQ (reference sequence). CDR3 residues: CASSFLLAYEQYF.

The rearrangement uses TRBV28 and TRBJ1-3; TCRdb picks TRBD1, but there is no DNA to check that call. This CDR3 region has 14 residues. CDR1 and CDR2 (germline): MDHEN, SYDVKM. CDR3 sequence reads: CASSPLTGSNTIYF.

This CDR3 is CASSGGAGARETQYF. This chain uses TRBV11-2 with TRBJ2-5; TCRdb's D call, TRBD2, is unchecked because there is no DNA. CDR3 length: 15 amino acids. Per germline, CDR1 SGHAT and CDR2 FQNNGV.

This chain joins TRBV27 and TRBJ1-2; there is no DNA to check the TCRdb D call of TRBD1. CDR1 and CDR2 (germline): MNHEY, SMNVEV (reference sequence). The CDR3 is 13 amino acids. This chain's CDR3 is CASSFARGYGYTF.

This chain links TRBV12-3 or TRBV12-4 with TRBJ2-1. This CDR3 comprises 14 residues. This CDR3 reads CASSLSPKYNEQFF.

The chain couples TRBV13 to TRBJ2-7; as DNA is missing, the TRBD1 call by TCRdb cannot be tested. The CDR3 is made up of 14 amino acids. CDR1 is PRHDT and CDR2 is FYEKMQ in the germline V gene (reference sequence). This CDR3 reads CASSLRQPGNEQYF.

The chain recombines TRBV7-9 with TRBJ2-7; with no DNA, the TCRdb D assignment of TRBD1 cannot be verified. CDR1 is SEHNR and CDR2 is FQNEAQ in the germline V gene (reference sequence). The CDR3 totals 14 residues. The CDR3: CASSSRDSPYEQYF.

V usage is TRBV7-7 and J usage is TRBJ2-1; TCRdb's D gene call, TRBD1, goes unchecked for lack of DNA. The germline V gene encodes CDR1 SSHAT and CDR2 FNYEAQ (reference sequence). The CDR3 covers 17 residues. This CDR3 reads CASSHYVGQGADNEQFF.

This chain uses TRBV3-1 with TRBJ2-1. Germline-derived CDR1 and CDR2 are LGHDT and YNNKEL (reference sequence). The CDR3 extends over 13 amino acids. This CDR3 is CASSQEAYNEQFF.

This chain joins TRBV29-1 and TRBJ2-3; TCRdb outputs TRBD1, but without DNA this stays unchecked. Germline V gene lookup returns CDR1 SQVTM and CDR2 ANQGSEA. The CDR3 loop spans 12 amino acids. The CDR3 sequence: CSSRGLTDTQYF.

The chain has TRBV14 and TRBJ2-6; as DNA is missing, the TRBD2 call by TCRdb cannot be tested. There are 16 residues in the CDR3. Germline CDR1 and CDR2: SGHDN and FVKESK. CDR3 protein: CASSQRQSLGANVLTF.

The V and J genes are TRBV9 and TRBJ2-2. CDR1 and CDR2 (germline): SGDLS, YYNGEE. The CDR3 has 13 amino acids. The CDR3 spells CASSVSSTGELFF.

This chain uses TRBV11-2 with TRBJ2-1; TCRdb returns TRBD2, unconfirmable since there is no DNA. CDR3 length: 15 amino acids. In germline, CDR1 is SGHAT, CDR2 FQNNGV. CDR3 protein: CASSLDTSLPPEQFF.

This sequence joins TRBV25-1 and TRBJ1-2; there is no DNA to check the TCRdb D call of TRBD1. The CDR3 loop spans 15 amino acids. Per the germline V gene, CDR1 is MGHDK and CDR2 is SYGVNS. CDR3 region: CASSELGQGDYGYTF.

The chain carries TRBV6-6 and TRBJ2-7; TCRdb gives TRBD1 as the D gene, but with no DNA this cannot be confirmed. Germline assignment: CDR1 MNHNY and CDR2 SVGAGI (reference sequence). The CDR3 covers 13 residues. The CDR3 loop is CASTTGVIYEQYF.

The chain joins TRBV20-1 to TRBJ2-2; TCRdb calls TRBD2, which cannot be checked without DNA. This CDR3 is built from 14 residues. Germline V gene data show CDR1 as DFQATT and CDR2 as SNEGSKA (reference sequence). The CDR3: CSARDFTEAGELFF.

The chain joins TRBV15 to TRBJ2-5. The CDR3 spans 12 residues. CDR1 and CDR2 from the germline V gene are LNHNV and YYDKDF (reference sequence). The CDR3 loop reads CATSRDIKTQYF. The full variable domain, its missing parts supplied by reference TRBV15 and TRBJ2-5, is DAMVIQNPRYQVTQFGKPVTLSCSQTLNHNVMYWYQQKSSQAPKLLFHYYDKDFNNEADTPDNFQSRRPNTSFCFLDIRSPGLGDTAMYLCATSRDIKTQYFGPGTRLLVL.

This chain links TRBV7-6 with TRBJ2-3; the D call of TRBD1 rests on TCRdb alone, since no DNA is present to check it. The germline V gene has CDR1 SGHVS and CDR2 FNYEAQ. This CDR3 region has 17 residues. This CDR3 reads CASSLGPSGGAADTQYF.

The chain is built from TRBV29-1 and TRBJ2-1; TCRdb proposes TRBD1, but this gene call is untestable without DNA. Germline CDR1 is SQVTM and CDR2 is ANQGSEA. The CDR3 sequence is 14 residues long. CDR3 protein: CSVEDGTGSDEQFF.

The chain carries TRBV5-4 and TRBJ1-1; with no DNA, the TCRdb D assignment of TRBD1 cannot be verified. This CDR3 is built from 14 residues. Germline V CDR1 and CDR2: SGHNT, YYREEE (reference sequence). CDR3 sequence reads: CAGFSGHPNTEAFF.

V and J are TRBV12-3 or TRBV12-4 and TRBJ2-5; TCRdb names TRBD1, which stays unverified in the absence of DNA. This CDR3 comprises 12 residues. CDR3 in amino acids: CASSWAGETQYF.

The chain has TRBV11-2 and TRBJ2-1; TCRdb outputs TRBD2, but without DNA this stays unchecked. This CDR3 contains 22 residues. The V gene's germline CDR1 is SGHAT and CDR2 FQNNGV. CDR3 region: CASSLVGLGPPPVAGEGNEQFF.